The 30 T cell receptor beta chains presented below share a single source sample, sequenced in a study of blood T cells in healthy people across ages. Together with a sample-barcoded 5' primer, a J-beta primer mix was included in a second PCR lasting 7 to 11 cycles. TCRdb itself ran the 5' RACE reads through MiXCR, one entry per CDR3 protein. The sample holds more than 650,000 distinct CDR3 sequences, approximately 22% seen once. What was sequenced was blood. These receptors originate from a man in his 70s in good health.

The sample holds one count of this clonotype. V usage is TRBV20-1 and J usage is TRBJ1-2; 8 nucleotides align to TRBD1. V was clipped by 0 bases and J by 3 bases; unmatched bases: 9. CDR1 and CDR2 (germline): DFQATT, SNEGSKA (reference sequence). The CDR3 is 16 amino acids. CDR3 DNA sequence: TGCAGTGCTAGAGATTCAACAGGGGGAGTTGACTATGGCTACACCTTC. It is translated as CSARDSTGGVDYGYTF.

This clonotype was seen a few times. This chain uses TRBV5-1 with TRBJ2-1, with D maybe TRBD2 (6 bases). This CDR3 contains 15 residues. Germline CDR1 SGHRS, CDR2 YFSETQ. V was cut by 0 bases and J by 6 bases, with 13 bases left in between. Here the CDR3 DNA reads TGCGCCAGCAGCTTGGGGTCGGCTAGCGTCAATGAGCAGTTCTTC. It encodes CASSLGSASVNEQFF.

This clonotype was detected only a few times. The V and J genes are TRBV7-2 and TRBJ2-3; 8 bases fit TRBD2. Trimming removed 1 base from V and 2 bases from J; junction bases left unmatched: 2. The length of the CDR3 is 15 residues. Germline lookup yields CDR1 SGHTA and CDR2 FQGNSA. The CDR3 loop reads CASSLELAATDTQYF. CDR3 coding DNA: TGTGCCAGCAGCTTAGAACTAGCGGCCACAGATACGCAGTATTTT.

The chain has TRBV2 and TRBJ1-2; D gene uncertain. Germline loops: CDR1 SNHLY, CDR2 FYNNEI. CDR3 length: 13 amino acids. V lost 3 bases and J lost 7, with 12 bases in between. The CDR3 DNA reads as TGTGCCAGCAGTGAGATAGGAACGGTTGGCTACACCTTC. Protein product: CASSEIGTVGYTF.

This chain links TRBV6-5 with TRBJ2-7, with D uncertain. The CDR3 is 14 residues long. Per the germline V gene, CDR1 is MNHEY and CDR2 is SVGAGI. V shed 6 bases and J shed 7 bases, with 19 bases lying between them. The CDR3 reads CASRSVWTYGEQYF. CDR3 DNA sequence: TGTGCCAGCAGATCCGTTTGGACCTACGGGGAGCAGTACTTC.

The chain couples TRBV6-2 or TRBV6-3 to TRBJ2-2, with D hard to call. The germline V gene encodes CDR1 MNHEY and CDR2 SVGEGT. The length of the CDR3 is 13 residues. Trimming left V 8 bases short and J 2 bases short, with 9 bases between. The CDR3 is CASFRPNTGELFF. The CDR3, as DNA: TGTGCCAGCTTCAGACCAAACACCGGGGAGCTGTTTTTT.

A few counts support this clonotype. The chain has TRBV6-5 and TRBJ2-5; 13 bases agree with TRBD2. In germline, CDR1 is MNHEY, CDR2 SVGAGI. CDR3 length equals 16 residues. V shed 0 bases and J 5 bases; nucleotides not matched to a gene: 3. CDR3 in DNA: TGTGCCAGCAGTTACTCGGGACTAGCGGGGTTTGAGACCCAGTACTTC. It codes for CASSYSGLAGFETQYF.

The DNA for the CDR3 is TGTGCCAGCAGTCCTCGACTACTACAAGAGACCCAGTACTTC. Its translation is CASSPRLLQETQYF. V gene TRBV12-3 or TRBV12-4 combines with J gene TRBJ2-5, with D possibly TRBD2 on 5 matching bases. Trimming shortened V by 5 bases and J by 2 bases, and 12 bases separated the two germline ends. This CDR3 is built from 14 residues.

This clonotype was counted between two and nine times. V and J are TRBV27 and TRBJ2-1; 13 bases fit TRBD2. CDR1 MNHEY and CDR2 SMNVEV come from the germline V gene (reference sequence). This CDR3 is 15 amino acids long. Trimming took 2 bases from V and 10 from J; bases not matched to a gene: 5. CDR3 sequence reads: CASSLKGLAGNEQFF. The CDR3 nucleotides read TGTGCCAGCAGTTTAAAGGGACTAGCGGGGAACGAGCAGTTCTTC.

This clonotype turned up a few times. The chain links TRBV11-2 to TRBJ1-2; D possibly corresponds to TRBD1 (5 bases). Trimming removed 5 bases at V and 4 bases at J, with 17 bases between. The CDR3 has 15 residues. Germline CDR1 SGHAT, CDR2 FQNNGV. CDR3 loop: CASSPPEGRVYGYTF. CDR3 coding DNA: TGTGCCAGCAGCCCGCCCGAGGGGCGCGTCTATGGCTACACCTTC.

This clonotype was counted only a few times. The V call is TRBV2, the J call TRBJ2-2; TRBD1 agrees at 9 bases. Germline V gives CDR1 SNHLY, CDR2 FYNNEI. The CDR3 loop spans 14 amino acids. Losses at the gene ends were 6 bases for V and 4 bases for J; bases not matched to a gene: 3. The DNA of the CDR3 is TGTGCCAGCAGCCGGGACAGGGCCACCGGGGAGCTGTTTTTT. Encoded protein: CASSRDRATGELFF.

The chain couples TRBV5-1 to TRBJ1-2, with unresolved D. CDR3 size: 14 residues. V lost 1 base and J lost 8, with 15 bases in between. Germline V lookup: CDR1 SGHRS, CDR2 YFSETQ. CDR3 protein: CASSLWWEEGGYTF. DNA of the CDR3: TGCGCCAGCAGCTTGTGGTGGGAAGAGGGAGGCTACACCTTC.

There are many counts of this clonotype. The chain recombines TRBV28 with TRBJ2-5, with 9 bases aligning to TRBD2. The CDR3 runs 15 residues. Per germline, CDR1 MDHEN and CDR2 SYDVKM. With 5 bases clipped from V and 3 bases from J, the junction kept 7 bases outside the gene matches. CDR3 amino acids: CASSENSGGKETQYF. CDR3 DNA sequence: TGTGCCAGCAGTGAAAATAGCGGGGGAAAAGAGACCCAGTACTTC. The complete variable domain, with remaining parts taken from reference TRBV28 and TRBJ2-5, reads DVKVTQSSRYLVKRTGEKVFLECVQDMDHENMFWYRQDPGLGLRLIYFSYDVKMKEKGDIPEGYSVSREKKERFSLILESASTNQTSMYLCASSENSGGKETQYFGPGTRLLVL.

V gene TRBV10-3 combines with J gene TRBJ2-1; D is tentatively TRBD1 or TRBD2 (5 bases each). V gave up 2 bases and J gave up 10 bases, with 9 bases separating them. This CDR3 spans 12 amino acids. Germline CDR1 reads ENHRY; CDR2 reads SYGVKD. CDR3 in DNA: TGTGCCATCAGTGAGGGGGGAGACGAGCAGTTCTTC. It yields the protein CAISEGGDEQFF.

This clonotype was observed at least ten times. The chain has TRBV12-3 or TRBV12-4 and TRBJ1-1; D remains unclear. The V end lost 2 bases, the J end lost 11 bases, and 12 bases lay between the germline ends. The CDR3 runs to 12 residues. The CDR3 DNA reads as TGTGCCAGCAGTTTAAGGTCCCGGGCGGCTTTCTTT. It translates to CASSLRSRAAFF.

Details on this clonotype: One end of the junction is discordant with germline, which a read error may explain. V gene TRBV5-1 combines with J gene TRBJ2-3; D unresolved. The germline CDR1 and CDR2 sequences are SGHRS and YFSETQ. This CDR3 has 15 residues. The CDR3 is CASSLEFSGTDTQYF. CDR3 nucleotides: TGCGCCAGCAGCTTGGAATTCTCCGGCACAGATACCCAGTATTTT.

This clonotype was seen only a few times. This sequence joins TRBV29-1 and TRBJ2-5; 9 nucleotides line up with TRBD1. Germline trimming cut 8 bases from V and 5 bases from J; bases unmatched to any gene: 12. The CDR3 is 14 amino acids. CDR1 is SQVTM and CDR2 is ANQGSEA in the germline V gene. The CDR3 DNA follows: TGCAGCACCACCATCACAGGGGGCAGCGAGACCCAGTACTTC. It specifies CSTTITGGSETQYF.

This clonotype turned up a few times. The V and J genes are TRBV11-2 and TRBJ2-7; D possibly matches TRBD1 or TRBD2 (5 bases each). The V gene lost 7 bases and the J gene lost 7 bases, with 17 bases spanning the gap. CDR1 SGHAT and CDR2 FQNNGV come from the germline V gene. The length of the CDR3 is 13 residues. CDR3 DNA sequence: TGTGCCAGCACCACCGGGACCGGCGGGGAGCAGTACTTC. It yields the protein CASTTGTGGEQYF.

This clonotype was detected a few times. The chain employs TRBV29-1 and TRBJ2-6, with D perhaps TRBD2 (5 bases). This CDR3 is built from 13 residues. The V end lost 7 bases, the J end lost 0 bases, and 7 bases lay between the germline ends. CDR1 SQVTM and CDR2 ANQGSEA come from the germline V gene. The CDR3 spells CSAEGSGANVLTF. CDR3 nucleotides: TGCAGCGCCGAGGGCTCTGGGGCCAACGTCCTGACTTTC.

In its sample, this clonotype was seen a few times. One end of the junction does not line up with germline, which may come from a read error. The rearrangement links TRBV10-3 to TRBJ1-2; D ambiguous. The CDR3 is 15 residues long. CDR1 is ENHRY, CDR2 SYGVKD, per germline. CDR3: CAISDLRGQSSGYTF. In DNA form, the CDR3 reads TGCGCCATCAGTGACCTTCGGGGTCAGTCAAGTGGCTACACCTTC.

This clonotype was seen a handful of times. The J gene is TRBJ2-3, the V gene TRBV5-1; 13 bases agree with TRBD2. The V segment lost 4 bases and the J segment 8 bases; nucleotides outside the gene matches: 7. From germline, CDR1 is SGHRS and CDR2 YFSETQ. The CDR3 is 15 residues long. The CDR3 region is CASSPGLAGVSTQYF. DNA of the CDR3: TGCGCCAGCAGCCCCGGACTAGCGGGAGTCAGTACGCAGTATTTT.

This sequence joins TRBV24-1 and TRBJ2-3; 8 bases match TRBD2. CDR3 length: 15 residues. Losses at the gene ends were 4 bases for V and 4 bases for J; bases not matched to a gene: 6. The germline V gene encodes CDR1 KGHDR and CDR2 SFDVKD. DNA of the CDR3: TGTGCCACCAGTGAACCTAGCGGGCGACCAGATACGCAGTATTTT. Translation gives CATSEPSGRPDTQYF.

The CDR3 bases are TGTGCCACCAGTGAAAACCATAGAAGCACAGATACGCAGTATTTT. This codes for CATSENHRSTDTQYF. The chain links TRBV24-1 to TRBJ2-3; D remains unclear. The CDR3 loop spans 15 amino acids. Trimming stripped 4 bases from V and 0 bases from J, with 10 bases between. CDR1 and CDR2 (germline): KGHDR, SFDVKD.

This clonotype was counted between two and nine times. The rearrangement links TRBV20-1 to TRBJ1-2; 10 bases map to TRBD1. Germline V gives CDR1 DFQATT, CDR2 SNEGSKA (reference sequence). This CDR3 is 12 amino acids long. With 8 bases clipped from V and 4 bases from J, the junction kept 4 bases outside the gene matches. The CDR3 protein is CSPGQGGYGYTF. The CDR3 DNA follows: TGCAGTCCCGGACAGGGGGGCTATGGCTACACCTTC.

This clonotype was seen more than once but under ten times. The V call is TRBV7-6, the J call TRBJ1-6; 8 bases are shared with TRBD1. Germline V gene lookup returns CDR1 SGHVS and CDR2 FNYEAQ. V was clipped by 0 bases and J by 7 bases; unmatched bases: 2. CDR3 length: 15 residues. This CDR3 reads CASSLANRGNSPLHF. The CDR3 nucleotides read TGTGCCAGCAGCTTAGCGAACAGGGGGAATTCACCCCTCCACTTT.

This clonotype was detected a few times. CDR3 residues: CASSFGTRLTGELFF. CDR3 in DNA: TGTGCCAGCAGTTTTGGGACACGCCTTACCGGGGAGCTGTTTTTT. The chain joins TRBV12-3 or TRBV12-4 to TRBJ2-2, with D perhaps matching TRBD1 (6 bases). The CDR3 sequence is 15 residues long. V lost 3 bases, J lost 5 bases, and 13 bases lay in between.

This clonotype came up a few times. The chain couples TRBV6-5 to TRBJ2-7; TRBD1 is a possible D gene (5 bases). V was trimmed by 0 bases and J by 2 bases, leaving 11 bases between them. The germline V gene encodes CDR1 MNHEY and CDR2 SVGAGI. CDR3 length equals 15 residues. This CDR3 reads CASSYSFARAYEQYF. As DNA, the CDR3 is TGTGCCAGCAGTTACTCATTCGCCAGGGCCTACGAGCAGTACTTC.

The CDR3 spells CASSIDTGYTEAFF. The CDR3 region has the DNA TGTGCCAGTAGTATAGATACCGGGTACACTGAAGCTTTCTTT. J is TRBJ1-1 and V is TRBV19; unclear D gene. V was shortened by 0 bases and J by 3 bases, with 8 bases between the two germline ends. Germline-derived CDR1 and CDR2 are LNHDA and SQIVND (reference sequence). This CDR3 region has 14 residues.

This clonotype has only a few counts. The chain links TRBV5-5 to TRBJ2-1; D may correspond to TRBD1 or TRBD2 (5 bases each). The CDR3 runs to 14 residues. Trimming stripped 7 bases from V and 5 bases from J, with 16 bases between. CDR1 and CDR2 from the germline V gene are SGHKS and YYEKEE (reference sequence). CDR3 sequence reads: CASFSRGANNEQFF. CDR3 nucleotide sequence: TGTGCCAGCTTTTCCAGAGGGGCGAACAATGAGCAGTTCTTC.

The chain joins TRBV28 to TRBJ2-3, with D perhaps matching TRBD2 (6 bases). With 6 bases removed from V and 3 bases from J, the gap between germline ends came to 10 bases. Germline values: CDR1 MDHEN, CDR2 SYDVKM. CDR3 length: 13 amino acids. CDR3 amino acids: CASREGGTDTQYF. The CDR3 DNA is TGTGCCAGCAGGGAGGGTGGGACAGATACGCAGTATTTT.